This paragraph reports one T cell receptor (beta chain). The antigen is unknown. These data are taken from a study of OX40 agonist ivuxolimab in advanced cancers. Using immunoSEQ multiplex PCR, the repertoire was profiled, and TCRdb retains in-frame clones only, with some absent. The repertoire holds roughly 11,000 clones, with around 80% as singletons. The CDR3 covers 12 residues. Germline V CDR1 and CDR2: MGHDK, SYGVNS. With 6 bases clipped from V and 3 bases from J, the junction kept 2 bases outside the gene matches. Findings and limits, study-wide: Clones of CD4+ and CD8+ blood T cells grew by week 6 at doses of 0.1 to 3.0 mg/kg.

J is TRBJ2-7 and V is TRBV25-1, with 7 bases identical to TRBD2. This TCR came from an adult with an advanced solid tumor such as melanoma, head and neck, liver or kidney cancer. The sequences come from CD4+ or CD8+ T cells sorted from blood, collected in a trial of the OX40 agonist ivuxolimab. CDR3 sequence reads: CASRGGDYEQYF. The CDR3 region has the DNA TGTGCCAGCAGGGGAGGGGACTACGAGCAGTACTTC.